The 15 T cell receptor beta chains listed next were all sequenced from one sample in a study of cytomegalovirus exposure and HLA in healthy donors. The study ran its PCR with 60 Vbeta and 13 Jbeta primers. Clones were sequenced by immunoSEQ multiplex PCR, and TCRdb holds only the in-frame ones, with some missing. The repertoire holds under 150,000 clones, with around 85% as singletons. The sequenced sample was PBMCs. The origin of the receptors is a young woman in good health and CMV-seropositive.

CDR3 residues: CASSLEGSLRWAFF. The CDR3 nucleotides are TGTGCCAGCAGCTTAGAAGGCAGCCTGAGGTGGGCTTTCTTT. The chain carries TRBV7-9 and TRBJ1-1; D is undetermined. The V gene's germline CDR1 is SEHNR and CDR2 FQNEAQ (reference sequence). Trimming shortened V by 1 base and J by 11 bases, and 17 bases separated the two germline ends. The CDR3 totals 14 residues. Supplemented by reference TRBV7-9 and TRBJ1-1, the full variable domain reads DTGVSQNPRHKITKRGQNVTFRCDPISEHNRLYWYRQTLGQGPEFLTYFQNEAQLEKSRLLSDRFSAERPKGSFSTLEIQRTEQGDSAMYLCASSLEGSLRWAFFGQGTRLTVV.

The table lists this clone with a count of one. The V and J genes are TRBV10-3 and TRBJ2-1, with 11 bases that match TRBD1. This CDR3 is built from 16 residues. CDR1 is ENHRY and CDR2 is SYGVKD in the germline V gene. V trimming: 7 bases; J trimming: 6 bases; junction bases outside the gene matches: 11. This chain's CDR3 is CAINTGTGGPVNEQFF. The CDR3 DNA sequence: TGTGCCATCAATACAGGGACAGGGGGGCCGGTCAATGAGCAGTTCTTC.

The rearrangement links TRBV5-4 to TRBJ1-5, with no clear D. The CDR3 is 16 residues long. The germline V gene encodes CDR1 SGHNT and CDR2 YYREEE (reference sequence). V shed 2 bases and J shed 1 base, with 13 bases lying between them. The CDR3 region is CASSLVSHSSNQPQHF. The CDR3 DNA is TGTGCCAGCAGCTTAGTATCCCACTCGAGCAATCAGCCCCAGCATTTT.

The chain carries TRBV5-4 and TRBJ1-2; 7 bases map to TRBD1. V shed 4 bases and J 2 bases; nucleotides not matched to a gene: 2. In germline, CDR1 is SGHNT, CDR2 YYREEE (reference sequence). The CDR3 consists of 13 residues. CDR3 in amino acids: CASSGGQNYGYTF. The CDR3 nucleotides are TGTGCCAGCAGCGGGGGACAGAACTATGGCTACACCTTC.

V usage is TRBV28 and J usage is TRBJ1-1; TRBD1 agrees at 11 bases. Germline CDR1 reads MDHEN; CDR2 reads SYDVKM. This CDR3 has 17 amino acids. Unmatched junction bases numbered 16, after V lost 7 bases and J lost 6 bases. The DNA of the CDR3 is TGTGCCAGCATCACACTCCGGGACAGGGGGATGAGGGCTGAAGCTTTCTTT. Residues: CASITLRDRGMRAEAFF. Full variable domain (remainder filled in from reference TRBV28 and TRBJ1-1): DVKVTQSSRYLVKRTGEKVFLECVQDMDHENMFWYRQDPGLGLRLIYFSYDVKMKEKGDIPEGYSVSREKKERFSLILESASTNQTSMYLCASITLRDRGMRAEAFFGQGTRLTVV.

This chain uses TRBV9 with TRBJ1-3, with D hard to call. Trimming took off 4 bases at V and 3 bases at J, with 11 bases between the two ends. The CDR3 extends over 14 amino acids. Germline values: CDR1 SGDLS, CDR2 YYNGEE. For the CDR3, the DNA is TGTGCCAGCAGCCTCAGTGTAAATGGAAACACCATATATTTT. This codes for CASSLSVNGNTIYF. Supplemented by reference TRBV9 and TRBJ1-3, the full variable domain reads DSGVTQTPKHLITATGQRVTLRCSPRSGDLSVYWYQQSLDQGLQFLIQYYNGEERAKGNILERFSAQQFPDLHSELNLSSLELGDSALYFCASSLSVNGNTIYFGEGSWLTVV.

This clone appeared a few times. This CDR3 reads CASSPGGAIEAFF. CDR3 in DNA: TGTGCCAGCAGTCCAGGGGGCGCGATTGAAGCTTTCTTT. The V gene is TRBV5-4, the J gene TRBJ1-1, with 8 bases aligning to TRBD1. The germline gives CDR1 SGHNT, CDR2 YYREEE (reference sequence). This CDR3 is built from 13 residues. V gave up 5 bases and J gave up 7 bases; unmatched junction bases: 7.

The chain carries TRBV2 and TRBJ1-5; D is unresolved. V lost 8 bases, J lost 3 bases, and 11 bases lay in between. There are 13 residues in the CDR3. Germline lookup yields CDR1 SNHLY and CDR2 FYNNEI. Written as DNA, the CDR3 is TGTGCCAGCCACCGGGAGCCCAATCAGCCCCAGCATTTT. This translates into CASHREPNQPQHF.

This clone was observed a single time. V gene TRBV7-3 combines with J gene TRBJ1-5, with D possibly matching TRBD1 (5 bases). Trimming left V 5 bases short and J 5 bases short, with 13 bases between. This CDR3 spans 14 amino acids. Germline V gene lookup returns CDR1 SGHTA and CDR2 FQGTGA. CDR3 sequence: CASSGRTGDQPQHF. CDR3 nucleotides: TGTGCCAGCAGCGGTCGCACGGGGGATCAGCCCCAGCATTTT. The full variable domain, with the rest looked up from reference TRBV7-3 and TRBJ1-5, is GAGVSQTPSNKVTEKGKYVELRCDPISGHTALYWYRQSLGQGPEFLIYFQGTGAADDSGLPNDRFFAVRPEGSVSTLKIQRTERGDSAVYLCASSGRTGDQPQHFGDGTRLSIL.

The chain has TRBV1 and TRBJ2-3; TRBD2 was called by the table and not checked on the DNA. TRBV1 is noted as a pseudogene. This CDR3 is built from 19 residues. CDR3 region: CTSSPFREASGAYTDTQYF. The CDR3 DNA sequence: TGCACCAGCAGCCCCTTTAGGGAAGCTAGCGGAGCCTACACAGATACGCAGTATTTT.

The CDR3 bases are TGTGCCAGCAGCTCCTCCCTGGGGGGAGTGCTGAACACTGAAGCTTTCTTT. Translated, it gives CASSSSLGGVLNTEAFF. The chain uses TRBV7-9 and TRBJ1-1, with a possible D match to TRBD1 (5 bases). The CDR3 is 17 residues long. The germline V gene encodes CDR1 SEHNR and CDR2 FQNEAQ (reference sequence). V was cut by 4 bases and J by 0 bases, with 18 bases left in between.

Regarding this clone: Other DNA sequences in the same sample also yield this CDR3. The chain joins TRBV6-1 to TRBJ1-2; 10 bases map to TRBD1. There are 15 residues in the CDR3. J was trimmed by 8 bases and V by 1 base; bases with no gene match: 7. Germline V gene data show CDR1 as MNHNS and CDR2 as SASEGT. CDR3 sequence (DNA): TGTGCCAGCAGTGAAGGGGTAGGGACAGGGGAAGGCTACACCTTC. Translation gives CASSEGVGTGEGYTF.

The CDR3, as DNA: TGCGCCAGCACTCCGGGGACACTACAAGAGACCCAGTACTTC. Protein product: CASTPGTLQETQYF. The V and J genes are TRBV5-1 and TRBJ2-5, with D possibly TRBD1 on 6 matching bases. Germline CDR1 and CDR2: SGHRS and YFSETQ. Deletions cut 6 bases from V and 2 bases from J, with 14 bases between. CDR3 size: 14 residues.

This clone came up once. The chain is built from TRBV7-9 and TRBJ2-1, with 8 bases fitting TRBD1. This CDR3 spans 15 amino acids. From germline, CDR1 is SEHNR and CDR2 FQNEAQ (reference sequence). Trimming cost V 4 bases and J 3 bases; bases outside gene matches: 5. The CDR3 region has the DNA TGTGCCAGCAGCTGGGCACAGGGGGTCTACAATGAGCAGTTCTTC. Its protein is CASSWAQGVYNEQFF.

Comment on this clone: The junction and the germline gene differ at one end; a read error may be behind it. V is TRBV7-9 and J is TRBJ1-5; TRBD1 agrees at 9 bases. This CDR3 is built from 15 residues. Germline CDR1 and CDR2: SEHNR and FQNEAQ (reference sequence). The CDR3 sequence: CSSSRTGGLGQPQHF. DNA for the CDR3: TGTTCCAGCAGTCGTACAGGGGGCTTAGGGCAGCCCCAGCATTTT.